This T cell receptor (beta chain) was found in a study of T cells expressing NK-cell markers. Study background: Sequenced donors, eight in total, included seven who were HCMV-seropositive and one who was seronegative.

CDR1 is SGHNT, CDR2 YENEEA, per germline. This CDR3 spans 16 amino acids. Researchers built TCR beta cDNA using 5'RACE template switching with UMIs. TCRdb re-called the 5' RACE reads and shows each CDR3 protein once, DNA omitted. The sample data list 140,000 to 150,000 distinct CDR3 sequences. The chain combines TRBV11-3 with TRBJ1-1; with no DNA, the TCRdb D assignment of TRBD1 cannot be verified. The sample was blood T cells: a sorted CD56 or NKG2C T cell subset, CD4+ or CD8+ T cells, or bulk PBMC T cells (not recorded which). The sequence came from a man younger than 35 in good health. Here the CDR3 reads CASSLGMGQTNTEAFF.